A selection of T cell receptor beta chains follows, all from one sample in a study of shared clonotypes between healthy human individuals. Sequenced by immunoSEQ multiplex PCR; TCRdb stores in-frame clones only, minus some. The repertoire holds approximately 2.4 million clones, with more than 90% as singletons. Sequenced: naive CD4+ T cells sorted from blood. The receptors derive from a man aged 18-30 years in good health. The CDR3 runs from the conserved cysteine through the conserved F or W. Fields, in order: CDR3 length, V gene, J gene, clone size, CDR3 protein. Expanded clones are given a class, and other clones once, few, many or no size at all.

>13|TRBV6-5|TRBJ2-3|-
CASRLDRVDTQYF
>9|TRBV2|TRBJ1-2|few
CASMGGYTF
>16|TRBV18|TRBJ1-2|-
CASSSNAGPPNYGYTF
>12|TRBV6-5|TRBJ2-7|-
CASSSTGNEQYF
>12|TRBV2|TRBJ1-5|-
CASSPTWQPQHF
>14|TRBV7-2|TRBJ1-6|-
CASSLAGRNSPLHF
>13|TRBV7-2|TRBJ2-5|once
CASSGGQQETQYF
>14|TRBV28|TRBJ2-1|-
CASSSTSLDSAEFF
>16|TRBV19|TRBJ1-2|-
CASSLSFGTGLNGYTF
>17|TRBV30|TRBJ1-6|-
CAWTRGALPSGNSPLHF
>14|TRBV28|TRBJ2-7|-
CASIADRPAYEQYF
>16|TRBV7-2|TRBJ2-2|-
CASSLWRGGNTGELFF
>14|TRBV5-6|TRBJ2-4|-
CASSLVQGKNIQYF
>14|TRBV7-2|TRBJ2-7|-
CASSLDWVSYEQYF
>15|TRBV5-1|TRBJ1-2|-
CASSSVQGQPYGYTF
>14|TRBV30|TRBJ1-4|once
CAWSEGVRKEKLFF
>12|TRBV9|TRBJ1-5|once
CASSPRVQPQHF
>16|TRBV11-3|TRBJ2-2|-
CASSTGTDRGTGELFF
>13|TRBV6-5|TRBJ1-1|once
CASSYSQNTEAFF
>14|TRBV9|TRBJ2-7|-
CASSPRTDAYEQYF
>17|TRBV5-4|TRBJ1-5|-
CASSVWGQGDSNQPQHF
>15|TRBV18|TRBJ1-5|-
CASSPRDDGNQPQHF
>13|TRBV30|TRBJ1-1|few
CAWASGVRTEAFF
>15|TRBV2|TRBJ2-7|-
CASSEVGQSSYEQYF
>12|TRBV11-2|TRBJ2-1|-
CASSQPGGEQFF
>13|TRBV5-1|TRBJ2-2|-
CASSFGGPGELFF
>16|TRBV11-2|TRBJ2-7|-
CASSLGEPGTPYEQYF
>15|TRBV6-1|TRBJ1-5|-
CASSGGQGRKQPQHF
>15|TRBV6-1|TRBJ1-4|-
CASNREPGTREKLFF
>16|TRBV10-1|TRBJ2-2|-
CASSESTSWTPGELFF
>16|TRBV25-1|TRBJ1-1|-
CASTDLLTGGNTEAFF
>14|TRBV5-1|TRBJ2-5|-
CASSGERGVETQYF
>13|TRBV6-5|TRBJ2-7|-
CASSYGKGYEQYF
>13|TRBV19|TRBJ1-3|-
CASSSQLGNTIYF
>13|TRBV30|TRBJ2-3|-
CAWSTGITDTQYF
>14|TRBV5-6|TRBJ2-7|-
CASSLAGDVYEQYF
>15|TRBV6-5|TRBJ1-2|-
CASSYSGVMNYGYTF
>12|TRBV28|TRBJ2-3|-
CASSSTTAPGRF
>13|TRBV6-6|TRBJ1-2|-
CASRPQENYGYTF
>15|TRBV5-1|TRBJ2-1|-
CASSNGLAGYNEQFF
>14|TRBV5-1|TRBJ2-2|-
CASHSQGTSGELFF
>15|TRBV27|TRBJ2-1|once
CASSLAPATYNEQFF
>14|TRBV4-2|TRBJ1-1|-
CASSQVRGGTEAFF
>16|TRBV7-9|TRBJ2-1|once
CASSTTAGSSYNEQFF
>14|TRBV30|TRBJ2-3|-
CAWRQASSTDTQYF
>17|TRBV9|TRBJ1-1|-
CASSVAPITGGNTEAFF
>17|TRBV4-1|TRBJ1-4|-
CASSRIQRRATNEKLFF
>13|TRBV28|TRBJ1-1|-
CASKFWANTEAFF
>13|TRBV13|TRBJ1-2|-
CASSSTGVNGYTF
>14|TRBV6-5|TRBJ1-5|-
CASSRDGDTRPQHF
>18|TRBV7-9|TRBJ2-1|-
CASSFFRTSGSSYNEQFF
>13|TRBV5-1|TRBJ2-7|-
CASSLAENYEQYF
>15|TRBV19|TRBJ2-5|-
CASSIVWTGQETQYF
>15|TRBV18|TRBJ1-5|-
CASSTGTGGNQPQHF
>12|TRBV30|TRBJ2-2|-
CAWSQGFGELFF